This record looks at one T cell receptor (delta chain) sequence and its context. Its target antigen remains unknown. Base qualities are not recorded, but no much larger clone differs from it by a single base. These data come from a study of gamma-delta T cells after stem cell transplantation listed by TCRdb under 2016. V ends up 5 bases short and J 3 bases short, with an unmatched junction base count of 21. CDR1 and CDR2, looked up from the germline V gene, are TSWWSYY and QGS. From the cysteine through the phenylalanine, the CDR3 covers 19 amino acids. This entry keeps only the CDR3 DNA: 57 bases, framed from base 1. The method behind the library was RT-PCR. The instrument given in TCRdb is Illumina MiSeq. Clonotypes were called again by TCRdb from the public reads via CATT, and duplicate nucleotide sequences were then merged into one entry. Across this sample there are 12,000 to 15,000 delta-chain clones, with around 33% seen only once. The ten largest clones add up to 3.8% of the sample.

The TCR sequence derives from a human donor. It is not recorded whose cells these are; they may come from a transplant donor. Input material: gamma-delta T cells. In this chain, TRDV1 is recombined with TRDJ4; TRDD3 matches 10 bases in the middle. The nucleotides are TGTGCTCTTGGGTCTCGACGAACTCTAGGACTGGGGGATCTACGACCCCTGATCTTT. Its product reads: CALGSRRTLGLGDLRPLIF.